This T cell receptor beta chain was captured by sequencing in a study of beta chain features in type 1 diabetes (dated by TCRdb to between 2018 and 2020). In the study overall: Mean age, gender distribution, total cell number and subset yield were not different between patients and healthy donors. A total of roughly 100 million sorted cells were examined across all samples, and a strong correlation was observed between cell number per subset and RNA yield. The study compared TCRB repertoires of sorted circulating CD4+ T cell subsets between recently diagnosed type 1 diabetes patients and matched healthy donors. Naive and central memory subsets were obtained from all 30 or so donors, but regulatory and stem cell-like memory subsets were isolated from only 8 patients and roughly eight healthy donors.

Summary of the overall study and its limitations: Naive, central memory and regulatory TCRB repertoires appeared more similar among patients than among healthy donors. In all four CD4+ subsets, TCRB CDR3 length was moderately but significantly shorter in type 1 diabetes patients. PCR might favor shorter templates, but patient and control samples were amplified and corrected together, so any skew would affect both groups equally. At VDJ recombination sites, patients with type 1 diabetes made fewer insertions and deleted more nucleotides, a pattern implying thymic rearrangement abnormalities. Because cDNA was sequenced instead of genomic DNA, activated cells with high expression could be over-represented, although the groups did not differ in activation or CD3 levels. Only small numbers of individuals were included in the HLA sub-analyses, which left unresolved whether HLA type had any influence on TCRB rearrangement.

The entire amount of isolated RNA was reverse transcribed using the High Capacity cDNA Reverse Transcription Kit, so the sequenced TCRB transcripts were expressed ones. Naive, central memory and regulatory T cell samples underwent deep immunoSEQ sequencing, averaging around 4 million total reads per sample. After sorted cells were lysed in RLT buffer, RNA was extracted with DNase-treated RNeasy Micro or Mini kits, with the choice depending on cell number. Each cell subset was processed on its own to prevent cross-contamination, while patient and healthy donor samples were processed together. The immunoSEQ multiplex PCR was used to amplify TCRB sequences from cDNA, generating 87-bp fragments that spanned the CDR3 region. The amplicons were sequenced using the Illumina HiSeq platform. The authors' pipeline ran thus. PCR bias was computationally corrected using synthetic template baselines, reads within Hamming distance 2 were collapsed, and singletons that could not be merged were discarded. Reads were aligned against IMGT so that V, D and J genes, CDR3 length and insertions or deletions at six rearrangement sites could be assigned. Within each subset, clonotype counts were normalized to sorted cell number, and only after that were true diversity and Gini coefficients computed with the tcR R package. The overlap coefficient, calculated on TCRB nucleotide sequences, was used to quantify repertoire sharing. As a proxy for the pre-selection repertoire, out-of-frame TCRB sequences from naive cells were analyzed. This is the immuneACCESS table as TCRdb keeps it, with only in-frame sequences that have V and J called. A part of the clones is gone; compared with another copy, unresolved V genes explain less than half, and the rest is unexplained. The V and J calls and clone size come from that table; D and trimming were worked out from the DNA. Here the sample has around 500,000 clones; 30% occur a single time. Jointly, the top ten make up almost 0.065% of the sample.

From each donor, a single peripheral blood sample of roughly 0.11 L on average was drawn into heparinised tubes. A BD FACSAria II was used to sort naive, central memory, regulatory and stem cell-like memory CD4+ T cells with a panel that included CD45RO, CCR7, CD25, CD127, CD95 and CD27. A purity above 95% was achieved for all sorted populations. PBMCs were isolated immediately by Lymphoprep density gradient centrifugation and stained directly without culture. So that batch effects would be minimized, each experiment stained and sorted samples in pairs, pairing one healthy donor with one patient. The CDR3 starts with the cysteine, ends with the phenylalanine, and has 10 residues. The DNA shown is the 30-base CDR3, in frame from base 1. Via the germline V gene (reference sequence), CDR1 is GTSNPN and CDR2 SVGIG. Trimming costs V 8 bases and J 8 bases, and their ends lie 12 bases apart. Turning to this clone: No cognate antigen has been identified for it. Base-call qualities are not available, and no considerably larger clone is one nucleotide away.

The TCR was taken from a man between 18 and 35 years old in good health. The specimen sequenced was naive CD4+ T cells from blood. Per the publication, the cell subset or site label means: true naive CD4+ T cells. The chain employs TRBV30 and TRBJ1-2, with no D gene named confidently. The nucleotide sequence is given as TGTGCCCGGCTCGACGGGGGCTACACCTTC. The encoded protein is CARLDGGYTF.